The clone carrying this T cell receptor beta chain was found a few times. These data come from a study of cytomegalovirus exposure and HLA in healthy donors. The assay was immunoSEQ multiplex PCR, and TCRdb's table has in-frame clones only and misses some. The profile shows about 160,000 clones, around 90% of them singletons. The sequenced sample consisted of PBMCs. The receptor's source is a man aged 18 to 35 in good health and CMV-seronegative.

CDR3 nucleotides: TGTGCCAGTAGTATTACGGGTTACACAGATACGCAGTATTTT. Encoded protein: CASSITGYTDTQYF. The chain is built from TRBV19 and TRBJ2-3; D uncertain. Germline CDR1 is LNHDA and CDR2 is SQIVND (reference sequence). The V and J ends lost 3 bases and 2 bases respectively, with 9 bases between them. The CDR3 consists of 14 residues.